This record looks at one T cell receptor (beta chain) sequence and its context. Antigen unknown. TCRdb reprocessed the 5' RACE reads with MiXCR, giving one entry per CDR3 protein. The sample holds fewer than 650,000 distinct CDR3 sequences, 21% seen once. This record comes from a study of T cells after yellow fever vaccination. The CDR3 runs 13 residues. Germline lookup yields CDR1 MNHEY and CDR2 SVGAGI. V was trimmed by 1 base and J by 8 bases, leaving 8 bases between them. Findings and limits, study-wide: It was a weaker secondary response, yet one that peaked faster, at day 5 versus 15. The study noted that FACS-sorted repertoires could contain abundant clonotypes contaminating from the bulk population. Booster sampling recovered most clones from primary vaccination (about 97% CD4, approximately 90% CD8).

The specimen comprised PBMCs, sampled 20 to 25 days after the first yellow fever vaccination. The sequence came from a man between 18 and 35 years old who received the YFV17D yellow fever vaccine. This chain links TRBV6-5 with TRBJ1-4; D may be TRBD1 (5 bases). The DNA of the CDR3 is TGTGCCAGCAGTTACTACGGGGGAGAAAAACTGTTTTTT. It translates to CASSYYGGEKLFF.